The present T cell receptor beta chain was sequenced within a study of Ad26.COV2.S vaccination and SARS-CoV-2 variants. Study-wide findings and caveats: Once vaccination had occurred, spike-specific CD8+ and CD4+ T cell responses reportedly showed substantial breadth.

In germline, CDR1 is SGHNT, CDR2 YYREEE (reference sequence). CDR3 length: 13 residues. V was pared by 4 bases and J by 4 bases, with 3 bases of the junction left unmatched. Treatment meaning: roughly 19 received Ad26.COV2.S at low or high dose, single or two shots; 5 received placebo; per-sample allocation not given. Day 63 after the first vaccine or placebo injection was the time point for sampling. At a Boston site, the person donating was an adult of 18-55 years. Immunization relied on an Ad26 vector, which expressed Wuhan-strain SARS-CoV-2 spike. The protocol was immunoSEQ multiplex PCR, while the TCRdb copy is restricted to in-frame clones and leaves out a portion. Among 300,000 to 400,000 clones listed, about 89% were seen once. Details on this clone: What it binds is not known.

This chain uses TRBV5-4 with TRBJ2-5, with 8 bases that match TRBD1. The specimen was peripheral blood, collected in a trial of Ad26.COV2.S vaccine versus placebo. The TCR was taken from a person aged 18-60 years who received the Ad26.COV2.S COVID-19 vaccine or a placebo. The CDR3 reads CASSKDRGETQYF. CDR3 DNA: TGTGCCAGCAGCAAAGACAGGGGAGAGACCCAGTACTTC.